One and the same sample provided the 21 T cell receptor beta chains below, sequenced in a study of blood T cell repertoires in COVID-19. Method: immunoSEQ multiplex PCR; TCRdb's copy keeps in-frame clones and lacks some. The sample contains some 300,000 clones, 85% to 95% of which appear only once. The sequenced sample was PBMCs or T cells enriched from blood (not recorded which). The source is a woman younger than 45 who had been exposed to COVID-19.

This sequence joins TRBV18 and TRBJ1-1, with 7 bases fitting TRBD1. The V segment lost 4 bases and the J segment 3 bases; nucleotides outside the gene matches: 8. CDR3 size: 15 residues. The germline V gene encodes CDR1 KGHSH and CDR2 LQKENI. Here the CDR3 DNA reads TGTGCCAGCTCACAACAGGGGTCTGTTGACACTGAAGCTTTCTTT. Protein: CASSQQGSVDTEAFF.

In DNA form, the CDR3 reads TGTGCCAGTAGTATAGATGTTGAGGAGACCCAGTACTTC. It is translated as CASSIDVEETQYF. The chain is built from TRBV19 and TRBJ2-5; D not certain. The ends were cut back, 0 bases at V and 5 bases at J, with 7 bases in the middle. This CDR3 region has 13 residues. Germline V gene lookup returns CDR1 LNHDA and CDR2 SQIVND (reference sequence).

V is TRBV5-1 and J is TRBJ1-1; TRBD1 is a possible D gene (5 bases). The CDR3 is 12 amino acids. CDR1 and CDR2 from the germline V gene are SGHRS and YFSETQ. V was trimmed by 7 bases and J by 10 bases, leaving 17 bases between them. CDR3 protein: CASEGDSGGAFF. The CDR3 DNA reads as TGCGCCAGCGAAGGGGACTCCGGGGGAGCTTTCTTT.

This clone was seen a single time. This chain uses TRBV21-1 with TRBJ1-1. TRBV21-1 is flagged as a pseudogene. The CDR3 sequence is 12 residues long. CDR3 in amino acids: CASSRRGTEAFF. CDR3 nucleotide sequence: TGTGCCAGCAGCCGCCGGGGCACTGAAGCTTTCTTT.

CDR3 amino acids: CATGDRGSTTGELFF. CDR3 nucleotides: TGTGCCACCGGGGACAGGGGCTCTACGACCGGGGAGCTGTTTTTT. This sequence joins TRBV24-1 and TRBJ2-2; 10 bases fit TRBD1. After removal of 9 bases from V and 5 bases from J, the junction contained 8 bases not matched to a gene. Germline V CDR1 and CDR2: KGHDR, SFDVKD. CDR3 length equals 15 residues.

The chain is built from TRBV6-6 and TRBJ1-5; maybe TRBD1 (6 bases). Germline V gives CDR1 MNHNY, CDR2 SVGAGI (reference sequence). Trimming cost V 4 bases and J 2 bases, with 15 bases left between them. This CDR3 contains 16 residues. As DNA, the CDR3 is TGTGCCAGCAGTTTACAGGGACGCGCGGGCAATCAGCCCCAGCATTTT. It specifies CASSLQGRAGNQPQHF.

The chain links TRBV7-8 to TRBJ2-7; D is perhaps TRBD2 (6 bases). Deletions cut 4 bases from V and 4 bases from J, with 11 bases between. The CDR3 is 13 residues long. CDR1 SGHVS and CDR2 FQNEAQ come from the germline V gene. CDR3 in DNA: TGTGCCAGCAGCTCCAAGACTAGATACGAGCAGTACTTC. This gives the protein CASSSKTRYEQYF.

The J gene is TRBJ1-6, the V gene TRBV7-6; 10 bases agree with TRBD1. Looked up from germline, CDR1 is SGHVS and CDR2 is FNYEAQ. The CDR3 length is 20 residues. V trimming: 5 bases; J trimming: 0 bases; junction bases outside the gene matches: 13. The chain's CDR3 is CASSRIDRGRPSSYNSPLHF. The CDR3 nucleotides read TGTGCCAGCAGCCGTATCGACAGGGGGCGGCCCAGCTCCTATAATTCACCCCTCCACTTT.

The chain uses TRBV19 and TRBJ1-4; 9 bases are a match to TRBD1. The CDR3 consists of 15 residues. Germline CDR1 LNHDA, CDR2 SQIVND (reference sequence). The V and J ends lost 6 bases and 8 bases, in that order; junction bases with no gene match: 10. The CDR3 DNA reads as TGTGCCAGTAGACGAACAGGGGGCACACGGGAAAAACTGTTTTTT. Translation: CASRRTGGTREKLFF. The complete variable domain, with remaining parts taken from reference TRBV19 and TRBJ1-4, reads DGGITQSPKYLFRKEGQNVTLSCEQNLNHDAMYWYRQDPGQGLRLIYYSQIVNDFQKGDIAEGYSVSREKKESFPLTVTSAQKNPTAFYLCASRRTGGTREKLFFGSGTQLSVL.

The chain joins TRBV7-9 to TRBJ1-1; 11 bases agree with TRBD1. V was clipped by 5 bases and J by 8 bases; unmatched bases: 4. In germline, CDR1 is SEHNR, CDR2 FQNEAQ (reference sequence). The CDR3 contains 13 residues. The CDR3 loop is CASSRRDRGEAFF. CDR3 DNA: TGTGCCAGCAGCCGCCGGGACAGGGGGGAAGCTTTCTTT.

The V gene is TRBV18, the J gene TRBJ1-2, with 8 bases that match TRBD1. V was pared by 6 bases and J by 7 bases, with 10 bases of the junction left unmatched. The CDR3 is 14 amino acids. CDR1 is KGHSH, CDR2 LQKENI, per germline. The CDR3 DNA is TGTGCCAGCTCGCCAACGACAGGGGAGGGTGGCTACACCTTC. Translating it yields CASSPTTGEGGYTF.

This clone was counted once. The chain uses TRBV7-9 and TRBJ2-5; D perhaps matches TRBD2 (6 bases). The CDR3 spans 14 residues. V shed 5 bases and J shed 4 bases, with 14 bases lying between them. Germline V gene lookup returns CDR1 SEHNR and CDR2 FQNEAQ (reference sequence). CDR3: CASSPAGFRETQYF. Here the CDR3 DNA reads TGTGCCAGCAGCCCAGCGGGCTTTCGAGAGACCCAGTACTTC.

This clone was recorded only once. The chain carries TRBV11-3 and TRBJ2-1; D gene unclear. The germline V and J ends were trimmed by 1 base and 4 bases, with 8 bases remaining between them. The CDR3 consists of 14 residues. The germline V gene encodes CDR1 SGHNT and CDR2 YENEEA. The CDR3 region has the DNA TGTGCCAGCAGCTTAGGGCAGGAATACAATGAGCAGTTCTTC. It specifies CASSLGQEYNEQFF.

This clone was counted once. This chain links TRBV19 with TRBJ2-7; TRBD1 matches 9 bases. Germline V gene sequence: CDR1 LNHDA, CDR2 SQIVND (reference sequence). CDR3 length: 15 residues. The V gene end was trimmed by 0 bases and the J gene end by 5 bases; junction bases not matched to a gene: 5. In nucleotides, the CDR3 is TGTGCCAGTAGTATAGATGGGACAGGGTACAACGAGCAGTACTTC. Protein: CASSIDGTGYNEQYF.

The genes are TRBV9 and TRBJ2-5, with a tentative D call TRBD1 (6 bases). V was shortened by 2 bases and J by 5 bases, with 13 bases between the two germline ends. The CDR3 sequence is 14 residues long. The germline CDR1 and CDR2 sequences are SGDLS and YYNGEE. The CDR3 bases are TGTGCCAGCAGCGTCCAAAGCCAGGGGGAGACCCAGTACTTC. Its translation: CASSVQSQGETQYF. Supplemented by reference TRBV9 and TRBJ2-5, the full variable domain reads DSGVTQTPKHLITATGQRVTLRCSPRSGDLSVYWYQQSLDQGLQFLIQYYNGEERAKGNILERFSAQQFPDLHSELNLSSLELGDSALYFCASSVQSQGETQYFGPGTRLLVL.

CDR3 loop: CASSQIGEGNTEAFF. The CDR3, as DNA: TGCGCCAGCAGCCAAATTGGAGAGGGGAACACTGAAGCTTTCTTT. The chain is built from TRBV4-1 and TRBJ1-1; D remains unclear. Trimming took off 2 bases at V and 1 base at J, with 11 bases between the two ends. The CDR3 loop spans 15 amino acids. The germline CDR1 and CDR2 sequences are MGHRA and YSYEKL.

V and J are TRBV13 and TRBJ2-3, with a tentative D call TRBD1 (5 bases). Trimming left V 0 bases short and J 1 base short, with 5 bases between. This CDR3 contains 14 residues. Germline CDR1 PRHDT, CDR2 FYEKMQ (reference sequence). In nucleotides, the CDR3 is TGTGCCAGCAGCTTAGGACAGGGCACAGATACGCAGTATTTT. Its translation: CASSLGQGTDTQYF.

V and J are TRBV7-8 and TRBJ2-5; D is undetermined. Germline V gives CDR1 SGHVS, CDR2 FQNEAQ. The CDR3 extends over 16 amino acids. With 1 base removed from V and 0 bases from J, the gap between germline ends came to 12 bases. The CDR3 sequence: CASSLVARKYQETQYF. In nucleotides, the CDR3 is TGTGCCAGCAGCTTAGTCGCTAGGAAGTACCAAGAGACCCAGTACTTC.

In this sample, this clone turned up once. The CDR3 protein is CASSPEQINEKLFF. DNA for the CDR3: TGTGCCAGCTCACCGGAACAGATTAATGAAAAACTGTTTTTT. J is TRBJ1-4 and V is TRBV18, with no clear D. Between the trimmed V and J ends, which lost 3 bases and 4 bases, there was a span of 9 bases. The germline CDR1 and CDR2 sequences are KGHSH and LQKENI. The CDR3 spans 14 residues.

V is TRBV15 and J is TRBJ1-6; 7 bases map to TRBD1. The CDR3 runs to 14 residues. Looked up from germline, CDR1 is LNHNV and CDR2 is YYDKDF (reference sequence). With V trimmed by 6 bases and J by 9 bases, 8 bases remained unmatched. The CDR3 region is CATSSTGLTSPLHF. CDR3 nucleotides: TGTGCCACCAGTTCGACAGGGTTAACTTCACCCCTCCACTTT.

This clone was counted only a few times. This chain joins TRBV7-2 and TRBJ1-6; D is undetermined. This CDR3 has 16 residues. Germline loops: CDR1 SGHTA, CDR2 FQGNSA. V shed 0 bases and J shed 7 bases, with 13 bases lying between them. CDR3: CASSLAGGAGNSPLHF. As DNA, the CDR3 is TGTGCCAGCAGCTTAGCTGGTGGCGCGGGGAATTCACCCCTCCACTTT. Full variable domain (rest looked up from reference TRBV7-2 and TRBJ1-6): GAGVSQSPSNKVTEKGKDVELRCDPISGHTALYWYRQSLGQGLEFLIYFQGNSAPDKSGLPSDRFSAERTGGSVSTLTIQRTQQEDSAVYLCASSLAGGAGNSPLHFGNGTRLTVT.